What follows is one TCR beta chain and its context. Germline V gene lookup returns CDR1 SGHDN and CDR2 FVKESK. V shed 3 bases and J shed 2 bases, with 15 bases lying between them. This CDR3 spans 16 amino acids. This table comes from immunoSEQ multiplex PCR, and its TCRdb copy is limited to in-frame clones, with some not included. Altogether 950,000 to 1,200,000 clones are present, 77% being singletons, with the ten largest covering 0.89%. This entry belongs to a study of shared clonotypes between healthy human individuals. Sequenced input: memory CD4+ T cells from PBMCs. The subset denotes: CD45RA-negative fraction. The chain is built from TRBV14 and TRBJ2-3, with a weak D call TRBD1 (6 bases). The clonotype originates from a man aged 18-30 years in good health. Some clones in this sample may be carry-over from other donors' samples. CDR3: CASSHPRDRITDTQYF. CDR3 nucleotide sequence: TGTGCCAGCAGCCATCCGAGAGACAGGATCACAGATACGCAGTATTTT.